The source of this T cell receptor (beta chain) is a study of blood T cell repertoires in COVID-19. In its sample, this clone was seen once. Sequencing used immunoSEQ multiplex PCR; TCRdb keeps in-frame clones, though not all of them. This sample has around 100,000 clones, with roughly 80% found just once. This CDR3 region has 17 residues. The V end was cut by 5 bases, the J end by 4 bases, with 21 bases between. Per germline, CDR1 SEHNR and CDR2 FQNEAQ (reference sequence). Input material: peripheral blood. The chain recombines TRBV7-9 with TRBJ2-1; TRBD2 might be the D (7 bases). This clonotype originated in a man in his fifties or sixties with acute or convalescent COVID-19. The DNA for the CDR3 is TGTGCCAGCAGCCCCGGTGCTGGGCGGGGGCCTTACAATGAGCAGTTCTTC. Translated, it gives CASSPGAGRGPYNEQFF.